This is a list of T cell receptor beta chains from one sample in a study of control samples from healthy donors and cancer patients. Measured with immunoSEQ multiplex PCR; TCRdb has only the in-frame clones, and not every one. The sample shows approximately 100,000 clones, 88% of them seen only once. What was sequenced was blood. The receptors shown here come from a man in his thirties or forties in good health. Both conserved end residues are trimmed from each CDR3. Each record gives: CDR3 length, J gene, V gene, CDR3 protein.

len: 13
j_gene: TRBJ2-5
v_gene: TRBV11-3
CDR3aa: ASSVPAGAVETQY

len: 14
j_gene: TRBJ2-4
v_gene: TRBV6-2/TRBV6-3
CDR3aa: ASSRLAGTAKNIQY

len: 13
j_gene: TRBJ2-3
v_gene: TRBV5-4
CDR3aa: ASSLGGPRTDTQY

len: 12
j_gene: TRBJ1-5
v_gene: TRBV12-2
CDR3aa: ASRLAPADQPQH

len: 12
j_gene: TRBJ2-2
v_gene: TRBV28
CDR3aa: ASTSGKRTGELF

len: 10
j_gene: TRBJ2-3
v_gene: TRBV7-2
CDR3aa: ASSPIIDTQY

len: 14
j_gene: TRBJ1-4
v_gene: TRBV15
CDR3aa: ATSRDARTTNEKLF

len: 10
j_gene: TRBJ1-1
v_gene: TRBV12-3/TRBV12-4
CDR3aa: ASIGEYTEAF

len: 12
j_gene: TRBJ2-3
v_gene: TRBV7-3
CDR3aa: ASSTGTYDDTQY

len: 10
j_gene: TRBJ1-6
v_gene: TRBV12-3/TRBV12-4
CDR3aa: ASSALGSPLH

len: 10
j_gene: TRBJ1-2
v_gene: TRBV6-5
CDR3aa: ASSSQGYGYT

len: 12
j_gene: TRBJ1-1
v_gene: TRBV3-1/TRBV3-2
CDR3aa: ASSRAGLGTEAF

len: 10
j_gene: TRBJ1-5
v_gene: TRBV12-3/TRBV12-4
CDR3aa: ASSFGDQPQH

len: 13
j_gene: TRBJ2-3
v_gene: TRBV9
CDR3aa: ASSRTPNYPDTQY

len: 12
j_gene: TRBJ1-5
v_gene: TRBV19
CDR3aa: ASSPVPGNQPQH

len: 13
j_gene: TRBJ2-1
v_gene: TRBV4-1
CDR3aa: ASSRSGTSGQKQF

len: 13
j_gene: TRBJ2-3
v_gene: TRBV24-1
CDR3aa: ATSAGGTSTDTQY

len: 10
j_gene: TRBJ1-5
v_gene: TRBV27
CDR3aa: ASSFSAQPQH

len: 11
j_gene: TRBJ2-7
v_gene: TRBV30
CDR3aa: AWGTGASYEQY

len: 15
j_gene: TRBJ1-2
v_gene: TRBV27
CDR3aa: ASSGNHRQGTNYGYT

len: 10
j_gene: TRBJ2-7
v_gene: TRBV6-2/TRBV6-3
CDR3aa: ASSYRSYEQY

len: 12
j_gene: TRBJ1-2
v_gene: TRBV9
CDR3aa: ASSVGVGNYGYT

len: 13
j_gene: TRBJ1-1
v_gene: TRBV5-4
CDR3aa: ASSLAGRGNTEAF

len: 13
j_gene: TRBJ1-2
v_gene: TRBV28
CDR3aa: ASSVLGSTPGGYT

len: 13
j_gene: TRBJ2-7
v_gene: TRBV7-6
CDR3aa: ASSHEGAGGYEQY

len: 10
j_gene: TRBJ1-2
v_gene: TRBV5-1
CDR3aa: ASSIKGDGYT

len: 9
j_gene: TRBJ2-5
v_gene: TRBV6-5
CDR3aa: ASSLGETQY

len: 16
j_gene: TRBJ1-5
v_gene: TRBV11-2
CDR3aa: ASSLGVGAAHSNQPQH

len: 11
j_gene: TRBJ2-7
v_gene: TRBV12-5
CDR3aa: ASGREKMGEQY

len: 11
j_gene: TRBJ1-2
v_gene: TRBV12-3/TRBV12-4
CDR3aa: ASSFRDIERYT

len: 14
j_gene: TRBJ1-2
v_gene: TRBV7-9
CDR3aa: ASSPYTNREGYGYT

len: 13
j_gene: TRBJ2-2
v_gene: TRBV7-6
CDR3aa: ASSLTGADTGELF